Listed below are T cell receptor beta chains from one sample, sequenced in a study of response to subunit inactivated influenza vaccine. TCRdb itself ran the RT-PCR reads through MiXCR, one entry per CDR3 protein. The table lists some 500,000 distinct CDR3 sequences, 25% of them singletons. The source was CD4+ T cells sorted from PBMCs, collected more than 4 days after vaccination. All receptors come from a man aged 45 to 65 who received an inactivated influenza vaccine. Both conserved end residues are part of each CDR3. Each record gives: CDR3 length, clone size, J gene, D gene, V gene, CDR3 protein, CDR3 DNA. The D gene is left open where the match is weak. For some rows the clone size is stated as once, few or many, or as a class when expanded; others skip it.

14 | few | TRBJ2-5 | TRBD2 | TRBV3-1 | CASSHSGGPETQYF | TGTGCCAGCAGCCATTCGGGGGGGCCCGAGACCCAGTACTTC
14 | - | TRBJ2-7 | - | TRBV4-3 | CASSQVGFGYEQYF | TGCGCCAGCAGCCAAGTCGGGTTTGGCTACGAGCAGTACTTC
12 | few | TRBJ1-5 | - | TRBV20-1 | CSASGGARAQHF | TGCAGTGCCTCAGGCGGGGCAAGGGCCCAGCATTTT
13 | few | TRBJ2-3 | - | TRBV4-2 | CASSQDPRNTQYF | TGTGCCAGCAGCCAAGATCCGCGCAATACGCAGTATTTT
14 | - | TRBJ2-7 | - | TRBV4-2 | CASSRYREVDEQYF | TGTGCCAGCAGCCGCTACAGGGAGGTCGACGAGCAGTACTTC
13 | - | TRBJ1-1 | - | TRBV15 | CATSVGQGSEAFF | TGTGCCACCAGCGTTGGGCAGGGGTCTGAAGCTTTCTTT
14 | few | TRBJ2-3 | TRBD1 | TRBV5-1 | CASGQGGSQDTQYF | TGCGCCAGCGGACAGGGGGGCTCCCAAGATACGCAGTATTTT
15 | - | TRBJ1-6 | - | TRBV28 | CASSLFDRSDSPLHF | TGTGCCAGCAGTTTGTTTGACAGGTCGGATTCACCCCTCCACTTT
16 | - | TRBJ2-7 | - | TRBV24-1 | CATSDSFTQGSNEQYF | TGTGCCACCAGTGATTCCTTTACGCAGGGGTCCAACGAGCAGTACTTC
18 | - | TRBJ2-2 | TRBD2 | TRBV6-5 | CASSYSLLAGVNTGELFF | TGTGCCAGCAGTTACTCGTTACTAGCGGGGGTTAACACCGGGGAGCTGTTTTTT
15 | once | TRBJ2-5 | - | TRBV9 | CASSSTRGLQETQYF | TGTGCCAGCAGCTCCACGAGGGGACTCCAAGAGACCCAGTACTTC
16 | few | TRBJ2-5 | TRBD2 | TRBV5-1 | CASSLGSGSRQETQYF | TGCGCCAGCAGCTTGGGTAGCGGGAGCCGCCAAGAGACCCAGTACTTC
16 | - | TRBJ2-2 | TRBD1 | TRBV4-1 | CASSHHNRGETGELFF | TGCGCCAGCAGCCACCATAACAGGGGGGAGACCGGGGAGCTGTTTTTT
12 | - | TRBJ1-1 | TRBD1 | TRBV29-1 | CSATGEFSEAFF | TGCAGCGCGACAGGGGAATTCTCTGAAGCTTTCTTT
14 | - | TRBJ1-4 | - | TRBV20-1 | CSARSHTRYEKLFF | TGCAGTGCTAGATCTCACACTCGGTATGAAAAACTGTTTTTT
14 | many | TRBJ2-2 | - | TRBV12-3/TRBV12-4 | CASSRQGNTGELFF | TGTGCCAGCAGCCGTCAGGGGAACACCGGGGAGCTGTTTTTT